The T cell receptor beta chain described here comes from a study of T-cell reconstitution after alpha-beta-depleted transplantation in children. The V gene end was trimmed by 0 bases and the J gene end by 5 bases; junction bases not matched to a gene: 4. The germline CDR1 and CDR2 sequences are LGHNA and YNFKEQ. There are 16 residues in the CDR3. Preparation of the TCRbeta library was carried out with unique molecular identifiers. TCRdb re-called the PCR reads with MiXCR, one entry per CDR3 protein. The sample yields about 540,000 distinct CDR3 sequences, around 20% seen once. The V gene is TRBV4-2, the J gene TRBJ1-4; 9 bases agree with TRBD1. The material sequenced was PBMCs from the stem cell graft donor, taken from the stem cell graft. The sequence was collected from a human donor who donated a stem cell graft to a child with acute lymphoblastic leukemia. The CDR3 spells CASSQEETGGNEKLFF. Here the CDR3 DNA reads TGTGCCAGCAGCCAAGAAGAGACAGGGGGGAATGAAAAACTGTTTTTT.